These T cell receptor beta chains were read from a single sample in a study of blood T cell repertoires in COVID-19. Clones were read by immunoSEQ multiplex PCR, and TCRdb kept only the in-frame ones, dropping some. The data show about 29,000 clones, with more than 75% seen just once and over 40% held by the top ten. What was sequenced was peripheral blood. Source of these receptors: a woman aged 70 to 79 with acute or convalescent COVID-19. The CDR3 runs from the conserved cysteine through the conserved F or W. The order of the fields is V gene, D gene, clone size, J gene, CDR3 DNA, CDR3 protein. A D gene is named only where the DNA matches it firmly. Some rows mark clone size as missing; the rest say once, few, many or name a class of expanded clone.

>TRBV7-3|TRBD2|.|TRBJ2-5
TGTGCCAGCAGCTTAGGAGCGGGAGGGTTAGTGGAGACCCAGTACTTC
CASSLGAGGLVETQYF
>TRBV18|TRBD2|.|TRBJ2-1
TGTGCCAGCTCATTTGGACTAGCGGGAGGGCCGATCTCCTACAATGAGCAGTTCTTC
CASSFGLAGGPISYNEQFF
>TRBV6-5|.|.|TRBJ2-1
TGTGCCAGCAGTTACGAGGGTTTATCCTACAATGAGCAGTTCTTC
CASSYEGLSYNEQFF
>TRBV14|.|.|TRBJ2-7
TGTGCCAGCAGCCGGTCCGGCGGAAAGCAGTACTTC
CASSRSGGKQYF
>TRBV7-9|.|few|TRBJ1-5
TGTGCCAGCAGCCCCACAGGGAGCAATCAGCCCCAGCATTTT
CASSPTGSNQPQHF
>TRBV28|TRBD1|.|TRBJ1-3
TGTGCCAGCAGTCCAATAGACAGGGGGGGAAACACCATATATTTT
CASSPIDRGGNTIYF
>TRBV11-1|TRBD2|.|TRBJ2-5
TGTGCCAGCAGCTTAGCTCTAGCGGGGATCGTGACCCAGTACTTC
CASSLALAGIVTQYF
>TRBV12-5|.|once|TRBJ2-3
TGTGCTAGTGGGGATCGAACAGGGCTCACAGATACGCAGTATTTT
CASGDRTGLTDTQYF
>TRBV6-5|.|.|TRBJ2-5
TGTGCCAGCAGTTACGGAGGGGCCCAAGAGACCCAGTACTTC
CASSYGGAQETQYF
>TRBV5-1|.|once|TRBJ2-5
TGCGCCAGCAGCTTGGACAGGGCCTCGCAGACCCAGTACTTC
CASSLDRASQTQYF
>TRBV4-1|TRBD1|.|TRBJ1-1
TGCGCCAGCAGCCAAGTTGCAGGGGGCATCATGAACACTGAAGCTTTCTTT
CASSQVAGGIMNTEAFF
>TRBV4-2|TRBD1|.|TRBJ1-6
TGTGCCAGCAGCCAAGCTTCCCAGGGGGCTCAGGATTCACCCCTCCACTTT
CASSQASQGAQDSPLHF
>TRBV30|TRBD1|.|TRBJ2-7
TGTGCCTGGAGTGTACGTACAGGGGGCGAGCAGTACTTC
CAWSVRTGGEQYF
>TRBV7-9|TRBD1|.|TRBJ2-1
TGTGCCAGCAGCTTAGAGACAGGGCCGGGGTACAATGAGCAGTTCTTC
CASSLETGPGYNEQFF
>TRBV5-1|TRBD1|once|TRBJ1-1
TGCGCCAGCAGCTTGGCGGACAGGGCGAACACTGAAGCTTTCTTT
CASSLADRANTEAFF
>TRBV27|.|.|TRBJ1-3
TGTGCCAGCAGTCAATCTCCAGGGGCTGGAAACACCATATATTTT
CASSQSPGAGNTIYF